This record looks at one TCR beta chain sequence and its context. As yet, its antigen is unknown. At one end the junction does not follow the germline gene, possibly because of a read error. Germline V gives CDR1 SGHAT, CDR2 FQNNGV. This CDR3 has 14 amino acids. The data were taken from a study of tumor-infiltrating lymphocytes in primary liver carcinoma. Study context: Male and female patients aged 30 to 69 years made up the cohort. The number of productive TCRbeta reads per sample ranged from roughly 3.65 to 7.5 million and was similar across tissue types. General study points: Blood had a significantly lower top-250-clone fraction than tumors did (p = 0.039).

The study extracted blood RNA from unsorted whole blood and also extracted germline DNA. Using a constant-region primer together with ProtoScript II reverse transcriptase, TCR beta cDNA was made from around 500 ng of total RNA. Investigators got TCR beta libraries out of three nested multiplex PCR rounds, done with slightly modified ARM-PCR. Forward primers for TRBV1-TRBV30 and a C-beta reverse primer served the first two PCR rounds, at about 11 cycles each. TCRdb itself ran the multiplex PCR reads through MiXCR, one entry per CDR3 protein. The sample lists 180,000 or so distinct CDR3 sequences, over 45% occurring once.

The chain combines TRBV11-2 with TRBJ1-4; 7 nucleotides match TRBD1. This sequence was found in a middle-aged man with primary liver carcinoma and hepatitis B virus infection. Material: peripheral blood. CDR3 protein: CASSPGGTNEKLFF. The CDR3 DNA is TGTGCCAGCAGCCCAGGGGGAACCAATGAAAAATTGTTTTTT.